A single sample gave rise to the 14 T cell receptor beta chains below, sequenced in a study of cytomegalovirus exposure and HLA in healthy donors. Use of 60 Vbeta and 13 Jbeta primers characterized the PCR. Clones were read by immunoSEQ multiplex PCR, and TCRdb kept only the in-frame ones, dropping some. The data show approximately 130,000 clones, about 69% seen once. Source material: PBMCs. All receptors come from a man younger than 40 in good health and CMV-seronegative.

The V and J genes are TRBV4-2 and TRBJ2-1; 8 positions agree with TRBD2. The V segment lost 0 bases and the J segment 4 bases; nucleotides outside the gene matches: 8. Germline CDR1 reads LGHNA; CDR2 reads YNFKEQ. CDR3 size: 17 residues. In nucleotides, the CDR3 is TGTGCCAGCAGCCAAGAGTTGGGACTAGGCCCTTACAATGAGCAGTTCTTC. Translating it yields CASSQELGLGPYNEQFF.

CDR3 nucleotides: TGTGCCACAACTGGGACAGGGGGCGGCGGTCAGCCCCAGCATTTT. It translates to CATTGTGGGGQPQHF. The V call is TRBV28, the J call TRBJ1-5; 12 nucleotides line up with TRBD1. The CDR3 totals 15 residues. With 10 bases clipped from V and 6 bases from J, the junction kept 10 bases outside the gene matches. Germline V gene lookup returns CDR1 MDHEN and CDR2 SYDVKM.

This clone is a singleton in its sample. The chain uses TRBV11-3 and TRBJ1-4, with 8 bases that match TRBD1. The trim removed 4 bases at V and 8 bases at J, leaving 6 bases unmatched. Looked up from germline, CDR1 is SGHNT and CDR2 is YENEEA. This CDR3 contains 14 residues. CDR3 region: CASSCDRGREKLFF. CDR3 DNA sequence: TGTGCCAGCAGCTGCGACAGGGGACGGGAAAAACTGTTTTTT.

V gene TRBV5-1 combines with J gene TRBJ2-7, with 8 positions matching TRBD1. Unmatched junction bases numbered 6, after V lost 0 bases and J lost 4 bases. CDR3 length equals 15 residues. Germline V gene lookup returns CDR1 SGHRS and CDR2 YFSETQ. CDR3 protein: CASSLDTGGVYEQYF. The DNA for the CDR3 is TGCGCCAGCAGCTTGGACACAGGGGGTGTTTACGAGCAGTACTTC.

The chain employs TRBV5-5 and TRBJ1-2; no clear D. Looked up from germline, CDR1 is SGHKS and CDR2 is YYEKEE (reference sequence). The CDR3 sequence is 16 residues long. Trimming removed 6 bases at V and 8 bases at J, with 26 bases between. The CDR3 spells CASIHGLGGSLEGYTF. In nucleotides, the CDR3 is TGTGCCAGCATCCACGGACTTGGCGGTTCTTTGGAGGGCTACACCTTC.

Written as DNA, the CDR3 is TGTGCCAGTAAACAGGGTGGGACCACCAACTACTACGAGCAGTACTTC. Encoded protein: CASKQGGTTNYYEQYF. This chain uses TRBV19 with TRBJ2-7; perhaps TRBD1 as D (6 bases). Germline V gene lookup returns CDR1 LNHDA and CDR2 SQIVND (reference sequence). CDR3 length equals 16 residues. Trimming took 7 bases from V and 3 from J, leaving 22 bases between them.

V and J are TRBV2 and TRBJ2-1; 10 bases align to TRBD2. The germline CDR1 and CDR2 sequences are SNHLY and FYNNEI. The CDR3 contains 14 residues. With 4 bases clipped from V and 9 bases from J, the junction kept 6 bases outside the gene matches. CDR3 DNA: TGTGCCAGCAGTGTTGAGCGGGGGGGCGGTGAGCAGTTCTTC. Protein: CASSVERGGGEQFF.

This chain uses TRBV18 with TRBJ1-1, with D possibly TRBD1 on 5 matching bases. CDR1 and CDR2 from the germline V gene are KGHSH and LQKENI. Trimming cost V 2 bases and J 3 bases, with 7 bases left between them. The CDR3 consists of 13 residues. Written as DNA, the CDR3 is TGTGCCAGCTCACCATTACAGGACACTGAAGCTTTCTTT. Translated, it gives CASSPLQDTEAFF.

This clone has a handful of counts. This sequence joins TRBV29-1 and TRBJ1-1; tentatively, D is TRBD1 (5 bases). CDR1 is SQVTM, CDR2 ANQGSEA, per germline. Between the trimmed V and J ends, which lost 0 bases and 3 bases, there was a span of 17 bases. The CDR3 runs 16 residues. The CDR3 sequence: CSVEDGRPAGDTEAFF. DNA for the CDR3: TGCAGCGTTGAAGATGGAAGGCCAGCGGGGGACACTGAAGCTTTCTTT.

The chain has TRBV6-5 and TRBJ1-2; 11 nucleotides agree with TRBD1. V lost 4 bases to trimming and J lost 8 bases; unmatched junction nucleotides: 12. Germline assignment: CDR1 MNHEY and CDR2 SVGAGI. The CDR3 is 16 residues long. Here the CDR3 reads CASSSNPGQGVYGYTF. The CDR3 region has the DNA TGTGCCAGCAGTTCAAATCCGGGACAGGGGGTGTACGGCTACACCTTC.

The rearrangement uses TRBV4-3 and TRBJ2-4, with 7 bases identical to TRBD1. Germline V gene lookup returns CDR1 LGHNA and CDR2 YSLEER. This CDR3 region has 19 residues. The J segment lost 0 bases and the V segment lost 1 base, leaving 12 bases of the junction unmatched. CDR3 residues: CASSQGIGQETVAKNIQYF. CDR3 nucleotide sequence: TGCGCCAGCAGCCAAGGGATCGGACAGGAGACCGTAGCCAAAAACATTCAGTACTTC.

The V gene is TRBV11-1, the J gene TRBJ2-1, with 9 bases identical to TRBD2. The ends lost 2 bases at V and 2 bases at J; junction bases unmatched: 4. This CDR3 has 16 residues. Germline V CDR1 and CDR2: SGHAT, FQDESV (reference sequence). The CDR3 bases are TGTGCCAGCAGCTTACTGCGGGGGGGCGCCTACAATGAGCAGTTCTTC. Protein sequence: CASSLLRGGAYNEQFF.

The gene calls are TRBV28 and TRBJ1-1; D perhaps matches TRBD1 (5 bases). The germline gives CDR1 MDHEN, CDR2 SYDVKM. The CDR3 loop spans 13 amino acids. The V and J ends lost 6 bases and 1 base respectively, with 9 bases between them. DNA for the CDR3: TGTGCCAGCAGGCTAACAGGGAACACTGAAGCTTTCTTT. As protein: CASRLTGNTEAFF.

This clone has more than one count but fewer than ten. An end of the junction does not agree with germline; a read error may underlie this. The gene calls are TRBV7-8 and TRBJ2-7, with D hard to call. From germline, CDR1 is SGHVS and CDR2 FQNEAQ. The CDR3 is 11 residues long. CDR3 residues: CASSLREPNTF. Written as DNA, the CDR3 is TGTGCCAGCAGCTTAAGAGAACCGAATACCTTC.